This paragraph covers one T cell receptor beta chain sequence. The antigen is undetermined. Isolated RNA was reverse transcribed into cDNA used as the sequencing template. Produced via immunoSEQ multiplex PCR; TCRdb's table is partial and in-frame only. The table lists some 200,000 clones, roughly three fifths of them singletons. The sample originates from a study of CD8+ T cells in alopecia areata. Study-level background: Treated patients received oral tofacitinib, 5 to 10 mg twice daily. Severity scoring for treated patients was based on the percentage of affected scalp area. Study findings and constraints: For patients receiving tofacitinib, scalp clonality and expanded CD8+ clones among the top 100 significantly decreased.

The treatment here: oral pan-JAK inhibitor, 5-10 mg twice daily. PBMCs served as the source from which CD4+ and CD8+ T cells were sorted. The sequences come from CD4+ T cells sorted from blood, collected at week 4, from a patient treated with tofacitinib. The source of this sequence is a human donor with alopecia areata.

The CDR3, as DNA: TGCGCCAGCAGCTGGGACTCTAATGAGCAGTTCTTC. Its protein product is CASSWDSNEQFF. V usage is TRBV5-1 and J usage is TRBJ2-1; maybe TRBD2 (6 bases). V dropped 3 bases and J dropped 7 bases, with 8 bases sitting between them. The CDR3 contains 12 residues. Germline V gives CDR1 SGHRS, CDR2 YFSETQ.